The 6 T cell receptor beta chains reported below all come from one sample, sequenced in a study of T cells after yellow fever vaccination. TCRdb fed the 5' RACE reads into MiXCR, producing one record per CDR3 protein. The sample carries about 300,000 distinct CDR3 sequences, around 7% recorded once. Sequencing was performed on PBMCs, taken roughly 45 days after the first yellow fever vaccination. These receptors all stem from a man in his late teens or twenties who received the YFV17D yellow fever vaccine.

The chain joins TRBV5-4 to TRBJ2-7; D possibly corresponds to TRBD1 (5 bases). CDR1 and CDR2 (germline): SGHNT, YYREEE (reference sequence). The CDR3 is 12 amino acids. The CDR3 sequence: CASSANPSNRIV. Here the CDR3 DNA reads TGTGCCAGCAGCGCCAACCCCTCGAACAGGATCGTC.

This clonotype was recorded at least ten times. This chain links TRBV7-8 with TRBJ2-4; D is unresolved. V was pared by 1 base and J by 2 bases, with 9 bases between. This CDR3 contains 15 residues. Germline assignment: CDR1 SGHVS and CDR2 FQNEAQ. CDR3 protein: CASSLDEVSKNIQYF. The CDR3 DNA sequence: TGTGCCAGCAGCTTAGATGAAGTCTCCAAAAACATTCAGTACTTC. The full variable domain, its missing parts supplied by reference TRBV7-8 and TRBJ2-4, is GAGVSQSPRYKVAKRGQDVALRCDPISGHVSLFWYQQALGQGPEFLTYFQNEAQLDKSGLPSDRFFAERPEGSVSTLKIQRTQQEDSAVYLCASSLDEVSKNIQYFGAGTRLSVL.

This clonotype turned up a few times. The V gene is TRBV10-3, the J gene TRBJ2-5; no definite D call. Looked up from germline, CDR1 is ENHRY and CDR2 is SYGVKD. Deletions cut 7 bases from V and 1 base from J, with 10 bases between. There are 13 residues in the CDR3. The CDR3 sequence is CAIKLEPQETQYF. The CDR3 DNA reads TGTGCCATCAAGCTAGAACCCCAAGAGACCCAGTACTTC.

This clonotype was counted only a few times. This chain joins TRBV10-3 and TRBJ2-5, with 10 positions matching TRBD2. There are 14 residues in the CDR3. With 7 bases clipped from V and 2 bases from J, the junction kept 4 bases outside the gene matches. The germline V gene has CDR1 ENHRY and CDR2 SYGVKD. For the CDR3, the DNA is TGTGCCATCACTAGCGGGGGACTACAAGAGACCCAGTACTTC. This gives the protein CAITSGGLQETQYF.

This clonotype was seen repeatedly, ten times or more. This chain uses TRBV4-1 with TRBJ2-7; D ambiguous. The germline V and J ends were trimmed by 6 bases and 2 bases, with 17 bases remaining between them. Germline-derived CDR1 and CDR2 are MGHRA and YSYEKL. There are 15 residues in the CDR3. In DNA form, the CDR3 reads TGCGCCAGCAGTCTGGACGTGACGGAGACCTACGAGCAGTACTTC. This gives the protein CASSLDVTETYEQYF.

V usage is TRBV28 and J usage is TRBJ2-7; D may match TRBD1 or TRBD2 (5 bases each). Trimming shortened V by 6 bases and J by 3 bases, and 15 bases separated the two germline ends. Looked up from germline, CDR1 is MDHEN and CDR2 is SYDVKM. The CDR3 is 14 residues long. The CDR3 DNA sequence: TGTGCCAGCAGCTCCCGGGGACCTATCTACGAGCAGTACTTC. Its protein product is CASSSRGPIYEQYF.